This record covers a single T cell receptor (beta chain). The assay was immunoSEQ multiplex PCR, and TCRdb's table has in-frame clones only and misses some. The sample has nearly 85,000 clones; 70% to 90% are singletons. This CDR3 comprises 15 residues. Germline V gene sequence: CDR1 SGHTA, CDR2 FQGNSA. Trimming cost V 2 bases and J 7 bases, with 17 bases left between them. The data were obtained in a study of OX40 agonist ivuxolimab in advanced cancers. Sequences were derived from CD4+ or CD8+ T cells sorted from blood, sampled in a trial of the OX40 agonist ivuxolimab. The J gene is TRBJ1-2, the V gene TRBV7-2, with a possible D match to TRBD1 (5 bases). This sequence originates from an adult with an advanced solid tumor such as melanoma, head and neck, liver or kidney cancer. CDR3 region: CASSLIRGRSGGYTF. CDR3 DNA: TGTGCCAGCAGCTTAATCCGGGGCAGGTCTGGTGGCTACACCTTC. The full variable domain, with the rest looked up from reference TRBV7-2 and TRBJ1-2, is GAGVSQSPSNKVTEKGKDVELRCDPISGHTALYWYRQSLGQGLEFLIYFQGNSAPDKSGLPSDRFSAERTGGSVSTLTIQRTQQEDSAVYLCASSLIRGRSGGYTFGSGTRLTVV.